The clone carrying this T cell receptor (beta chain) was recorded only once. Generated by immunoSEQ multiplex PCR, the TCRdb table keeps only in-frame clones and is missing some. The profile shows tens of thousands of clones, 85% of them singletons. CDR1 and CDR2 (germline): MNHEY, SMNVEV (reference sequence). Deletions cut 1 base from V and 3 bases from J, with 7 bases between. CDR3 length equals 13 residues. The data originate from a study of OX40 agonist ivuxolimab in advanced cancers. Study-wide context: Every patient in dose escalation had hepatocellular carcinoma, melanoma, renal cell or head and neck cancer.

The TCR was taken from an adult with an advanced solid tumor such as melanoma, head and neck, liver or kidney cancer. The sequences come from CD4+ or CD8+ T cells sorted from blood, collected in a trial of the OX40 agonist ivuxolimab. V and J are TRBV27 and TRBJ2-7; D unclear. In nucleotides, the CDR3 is TGTGCCAGCAGTTTATTTGCCCTCTACGAGCAGTACTTC. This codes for CASSLFALYEQYF.